This is a list of T cell receptor beta chains from one sample in a study of CD8 T cells in ankylosing spondylitis. TCRdb re-called the 5' RACE reads with MiXCR, one entry per CDR3 protein. Of 300,000 to 350,000 distinct CDR3 sequences listed, roughly 11% are singletons. Sequencing used blood, either unsorted or a sorted T cell fraction (not recorded which). The receptors come from a female donor with ankylosing spondylitis or in good health (not recorded which). CDR3s include the opening cysteine and the closing phenylalanine or tryptophan. Fields, in order: D gene, V gene, J gene, clone size, CDR3 DNA, CDR3 protein. The D gene is left open where the match is weak. Expanded clones are given a class, and other clones once, few, many or no size at all.

d_call: TRBD1
v_call: TRBV15
j_call: TRBJ2-2
clone_size: few
cdr3_nt: TGTGCCACCAGCAAAAGTTTGGGACAGGGGGCGACCGGGGAGCTGTTTTTT
cdr3_aa: CATSKSLGQGATGELFF

d_call: TRBD1
v_call: TRBV29-1
j_call: TRBJ2-2
clone_size: many
cdr3_nt: TGCAGTGCGGGACAGGGGACCACCGGGGAGCTGTTTTTT
cdr3_aa: CSAGQGTTGELFF

d_call: .
v_call: TRBV20-1
j_call: TRBJ2-1
clone_size: many
cdr3_nt: TGCAGTGCTAGCCAGAGACGCTACAATGAGCAGTTCTTC
cdr3_aa: CSASQRRYNEQFF

d_call: .
v_call: TRBV5-5
j_call: TRBJ1-5
clone_size: many
cdr3_nt: TGTGCCAGCAACCTGGGTGAGGGTCAGCCCCAGCATTTT
cdr3_aa: CASNLGEGQPQHF

d_call: .
v_call: TRBV10-3
j_call: TRBJ1-2
clone_size: many
cdr3_nt: TGTGCCATCAGTGAGCACCCGCAGCGCGACTATGGCTACACCTTC
cdr3_aa: CAISEHPQRDYGYTF

d_call: .
v_call: TRBV27
j_call: TRBJ2-2
clone_size: many
cdr3_nt: TGTGCCAGCACCCCGACGACCGGAGAAACCGGGGAGCTGTTTTTT
cdr3_aa: CASTPTTGETGELFF

d_call: .
v_call: TRBV7-9
j_call: TRBJ2-1
clone_size: .
cdr3_nt: TGTGCCAGCAGCCCGCGGGTCCCCCTCCGGAATGAGCAGTTCTTC
cdr3_aa: CASSPRVPLRNEQFF

d_call: TRBD1
v_call: TRBV6-4
j_call: TRBJ2-3
clone_size: .
cdr3_nt: TGTGCCGCCCCTGGGGGACAGGACGTAAAATCTAGCACAGATACGCAGTATTTT
cdr3_aa: CAAPGGQDVKSSTDTQYF

d_call: .
v_call: TRBV11-2
j_call: TRBJ2-7
clone_size: many
cdr3_nt: TGTGCCAGCAGCTTAAGTGTTGGGGAAAAATCCTACGAGCAGTACTTC
cdr3_aa: CASSLSVGEKSYEQYF

d_call: .
v_call: TRBV4-2
j_call: TRBJ2-1
clone_size: few
cdr3_nt: TGTGCCAGCAGCCACGCATTAGCGGCCACTAATGAGCAGTTCTTC
cdr3_aa: CASSHALAATNEQFF

d_call: .
v_call: TRBV7-9
j_call: TRBJ2-1
clone_size: .
cdr3_nt: TGTGCCAGCCCCCCGTACAATGAGCAGTTCTTC
cdr3_aa: CASPPYNEQFF

d_call: .
v_call: TRBV13
j_call: TRBJ2-7
clone_size: few
cdr3_nt: TGTGCCAGCAGCTTAGGTGCAGGGGACTACGAGCAGTACTTC
cdr3_aa: CASSLGAGDYEQYF

d_call: .
v_call: TRBV12-3/TRBV12-4
j_call: TRBJ1-5
clone_size: many
cdr3_nt: TGTGCCAGCAGTTTAGCAAATATCAGGGAGGGTCAGCCCCAGCATTTT
cdr3_aa: CASSLANIREGQPQHF

d_call: .
v_call: TRBV2
j_call: TRBJ2-7
clone_size: .
cdr3_nt: TGTGCCAGCAGTACTCGACCGGGCTCCTACGAGCAGTACTTC
cdr3_aa: CASSTRPGSYEQYF

d_call: .
v_call: TRBV20-1
j_call: TRBJ2-3
clone_size: many
cdr3_nt: TGCAGTGCTAACGGAAACTTGGCAGATACGCAGTATTTT
cdr3_aa: CSANGNLADTQYF

d_call: TRBD2
v_call: TRBV7-2
j_call: TRBJ2-5
clone_size: many
cdr3_nt: TGTGCCAGCAGCTTACCATTCGGGAGGGAAGAGACCCAGTACTTC
cdr3_aa: CASSLPFGREETQYF

d_call: TRBD2
v_call: TRBV3-1
j_call: TRBJ2-1
clone_size: few
cdr3_nt: TGTGCCAGCAGCCAAGGGGGACTAGCTTTCAATGAGCAGTTCTTC
cdr3_aa: CASSQGGLAFNEQFF

d_call: TRBD1
v_call: TRBV25-1
j_call: TRBJ2-3
clone_size: many
cdr3_nt: TGTGCCAGCACAGGGACAGGGGGCCCTGTCACAGATACGCAGTATTTT
cdr3_aa: CASTGTGGPVTDTQYF

d_call: TRBD1
v_call: TRBV20-1
j_call: TRBJ1-1
clone_size: many
cdr3_nt: TGCAGTGCCAAGCCGACAGGGGGCATTAGGACTGAAGCTTTCTTT
cdr3_aa: CSAKPTGGIRTEAFF

d_call: .
v_call: TRBV7-9
j_call: TRBJ2-3
clone_size: many
cdr3_nt: TGTGCCAGCAGCTTAGGCGGTTTGGGGGATACGCAGTATTTT
cdr3_aa: CASSLGGLGDTQYF

d_call: TRBD1
v_call: TRBV12-3/TRBV12-4
j_call: TRBJ1-2
clone_size: .
cdr3_nt: TGTGCCAGCAGCCAAGGACAGGGAAATAGGGGCTACACCTTC
cdr3_aa: CASSQGQGNRGYTF

d_call: .
v_call: TRBV5-1
j_call: TRBJ2-3
clone_size: once
cdr3_nt: TGCGCCAGCAGCTGGCCAGATCCCACAGATACGCAGTATTTT
cdr3_aa: CASSWPDPTDTQYF

d_call: .
v_call: TRBV2
j_call: TRBJ1-6
clone_size: many
cdr3_nt: TGTGCCAGCATGAGGAGCTCCTATAATTCACCCCTCCACTTT
cdr3_aa: CASMRSSYNSPLHF